This entry describes one TCR beta chain. This sample was included in a study of blood T cells in healthy people across ages. RNA extraction gave at least 5 micrograms of total RNA per sample. The use of a sample-barcoded 5' primer and a J-beta primer mix characterized a second PCR of about 7 to 12 cycles. Using its own MiXCR run on the 5' RACE reads, TCRdb lists one record per CDR3 protein. The repertoire holds 550,000 to 800,000 distinct CDR3 sequences, roughly 21% seen once, with approximately 3.7% in the top ten. V dropped 5 bases and J dropped 3 bases, with 10 bases sitting between them. Germline assignment: CDR1 SGHTA and CDR2 FQGNSA. The CDR3 consists of 14 residues.

This receptor was taken from an older man in good health. The chain employs TRBV7-2 and TRBJ1-4; D might be TRBD1 (5 bases). Sequences were obtained from blood. This CDR3 is CASSPRTSNEKLFF. As DNA, the CDR3 is TGTGCCAGCAGCCCCCGGACATCTAATGAAAAACTGTTTTTT.